The 18 T cell receptor beta chains reported below all come from one sample, sequenced in a study of blood T cell repertoires in COVID-19. Method: immunoSEQ multiplex PCR; TCRdb's copy keeps in-frame clones and lacks some. The profile shows 200,000 to 250,000 clones, over 65% of them singletons. The sequenced sample was PBMCs or T cells enriched from blood (not recorded which). Source of these receptors: a woman aged 60 to 75 who had recovered from COVID-19.

The chain carries TRBV18 and TRBJ1-3, with 11 positions matching TRBD1. Germline V gene lookup returns CDR1 KGHSH and CDR2 LQKENI. V was clipped by 3 bases and J by 3 bases; unmatched bases: 10. The CDR3 length is 18 residues. The CDR3 reads CASSPGQGAQTVGNTIYF. The DNA of the CDR3 is TGTGCCAGCTCACCCGGACAGGGGGCGCAGACAGTTGGAAACACCATATATTTT.

The chain couples TRBV7-9 to TRBJ1-1; 7 positions agree with TRBD1. V lost 0 bases, J lost 4 bases, and 5 bases stayed unmatched. The germline V gene has CDR1 SEHNR and CDR2 FQNEAQ (reference sequence). The CDR3 runs to 15 residues. In nucleotides, the CDR3 is TGTGCCAGCAGCTTAGCGACAGGGCCGGTCACTGAAGCTTTCTTT. Residues: CASSLATGPVTEAFF.

This clone was seen at least ten times. V and J are TRBV4-2 and TRBJ2-7; D unresolved. The V gene's germline CDR1 is LGHNA and CDR2 YNFKEQ. Between the trimmed V and J ends, which lost 0 bases and 3 bases, there was a span of 12 bases. This CDR3 has 15 residues. DNA for the CDR3: TGTGCCAGCAGCCAAGATGGGCAGAAACACTACGAGCAGTACTTC. Protein: CASSQDGQKHYEQYF.

A single count supports this clone. The V gene is TRBV7-2, the J gene TRBJ2-3; TRBD2 agrees at 9 bases. V dropped 4 bases and J dropped 9; count of bases not matched to a gene: 14. Germline V gene sequence: CDR1 SGHTA, CDR2 FQGNSA. The CDR3 has 16 residues. The CDR3 coding sequence is TGTGCCAGCAGCTCCCGAACCTTAGCGGGGGATAACACGCAGTATTTT. Translating it yields CASSSRTLAGDNTQYF.

Only a few counts were recorded for this clone. This chain links TRBV18 with TRBJ1-2; 7 positions agree with TRBD1. V shed 8 bases and J 6 bases; nucleotides not matched to a gene: 9. The CDR3 totals 13 residues. The germline CDR1 and CDR2 sequences are KGHSH and LQKENI. The CDR3 loop is CASSRDSVNGYTF. Here the CDR3 DNA reads TGTGCCAGCAGCCGGGACAGCGTAAATGGCTACACCTTC.

The chain couples TRBV5-4 to TRBJ2-3, with D possibly TRBD2 on 6 matching bases. Between the trimmed V and J ends, which lost 4 bases and 2 bases, there was a span of 14 bases. The CDR3 is 15 amino acids. Germline V CDR1 and CDR2: SGHNT, YYREEE (reference sequence). The CDR3 reads CASSPSSGPTDTQYF. The CDR3 DNA reads as TGTGCCAGCAGCCCGAGTAGCGGACCCACAGATACGCAGTATTTT.

This chain connects TRBV28 to TRBJ2-7, with D perhaps matching TRBD2 (6 bases). Germline V gene data show CDR1 as MDHEN and CDR2 as SYDVKM. CDR3 size: 15 residues. Trimming removed 6 bases at V and 0 bases at J, with 15 bases between. For the CDR3, the DNA is TGTGCCAGCAGCCCGGGACTTTCGAGCTCCTACGAGCAGTACTTC. It yields the protein CASSPGLSSSYEQYF.

The chain has TRBV25-1 and TRBJ2-5; TRBD2 matches 15 bases. V was clipped by 6 bases and J by 5 bases; unmatched bases: 10. CDR3 length equals 17 residues. Germline assignment: CDR1 MGHDK and CDR2 SYGVNS. CDR3 nucleotide sequence: TGTGCCAGCAGGGGACTAGCGGGGGGACATTTAGTGGAGACCCAGTACTTC. This gives the protein CASRGLAGGHLVETQYF.

The V and J genes are TRBV9 and TRBJ1-4; the D gene is possibly TRBD1 (6 bases). Germline values: CDR1 SGDLS, CDR2 YYNGEE. V gave up 4 bases and J gave up 8 bases, with 18 bases separating them. The CDR3 contains 15 residues. In nucleotides, the CDR3 is TGTGCCAGCAGCCTCAATAGAGGGGGTGGCGAAAAACTGTTTTTT. Translation gives CASSLNRGGGEKLFF.

The rearrangement joins TRBV11-2 to TRBJ1-3; weak D call: TRBD1 (6 bases). V lost 4 bases, J lost 4 bases, and 11 bases lay in between. Looked up from germline, CDR1 is SGHAT and CDR2 is FQNNGV. The CDR3 has 14 amino acids. CDR3 nucleotides: TGTGCCAGCAGCTCCTCGGGGGGCGGAAACACCATATATTTT. The encoded protein is CASSSSGGGNTIYF.

The chain couples TRBV4-1 to TRBJ2-5; 8 bases are a match to TRBD1. Germline CDR1 is MGHRA and CDR2 is YSYEKL. V lost 5 bases and J lost 1; bases outside the gene matches: 3. This CDR3 has 14 amino acids. CDR3 residues: CASSGDRGQETQYF. The CDR3 nucleotides read TGCGCCAGCAGCGGTGACAGGGGCCAAGAGACCCAGTACTTC.

The chain combines TRBV14 with TRBJ2-3, with 7 bases matching TRBD2. Trimming removed 2 bases from V and 1 base from J; junction bases left unmatched: 3. Per the germline V gene, CDR1 is SGHDN and CDR2 is FVKESK. CDR3 length equals 15 residues. The CDR3 region is CASSQSSGGTDTQYF. CDR3 nucleotides: TGTGCCAGCAGCCAAAGCAGCGGGGGCACAGATACGCAGTATTTT.

The V and J genes are TRBV11-2 and TRBJ1-1; 9 bases fit TRBD1. The CDR3 covers 15 residues. The V segment lost 2 bases and the J segment 3 bases; nucleotides outside the gene matches: 4. The germline CDR1 and CDR2 sequences are SGHAT and FQNNGV. The CDR3 nucleotides read TGTGCCAGCAGCTTAACAGGGGGCCTCTACACTGAAGCTTTCTTT. Protein sequence: CASSLTGGLYTEAFF.

Only a few counts were recorded for this clone. CDR3: CASSRGQGSNTGELFF. CDR3 nucleotide sequence: TGTGCCAGCAGCCGTGGACAGGGGTCGAACACCGGGGAGCTGTTTTTT. The chain joins TRBV7-9 to TRBJ2-2; 9 bases fit TRBD1. With 5 bases clipped from V and 0 bases from J, the junction kept 4 bases outside the gene matches. Germline assignment: CDR1 SEHNR and CDR2 FQNEAQ (reference sequence). The CDR3 sequence is 16 residues long.

The chain couples TRBV14 to TRBJ2-7; 9 bases are shared with TRBD1. The CDR3 sequence is 15 residues long. V trimming: 2 bases; J trimming: 3 bases; junction bases outside the gene matches: 5. Germline V gene lookup returns CDR1 SGHDN and CDR2 FVKESK. CDR3 bases: TGTGCCAGCAGCCAACATCGGACAGGGGTCTACGAGCAGTACTTC. Its protein is CASSQHRTGVYEQYF.

CDR3 amino acids: CASSPLAGSGNEQFF. The CDR3 DNA is TGCGCCAGCAGCCCCCTAGCGGGATCCGGCAATGAGCAGTTCTTC. The chain joins TRBV5-1 to TRBJ2-1, with 9 bases identical to TRBD2. CDR3 size: 15 residues. V was clipped by 4 bases and J by 6 bases; unmatched bases: 8. CDR1 SGHRS and CDR2 YFSETQ come from the germline V gene.

This clone was seen a handful of times. The chain recombines TRBV9 with TRBJ1-3, with TRBD1 as a possible D gene (5 bases). The length of the CDR3 is 15 residues. The germline V gene encodes CDR1 SGDLS and CDR2 YYNGEE. Trimming stripped 1 base from V and 1 base from J, with 9 bases between. This CDR3 reads CASSVSDSSGNTIYF. The CDR3 DNA reads as TGTGCCAGCAGCGTAAGTGACAGTTCTGGAAACACCATATATTTT.

Regarding this clone: The limits of the CDR3 on the DNA are not certain, so only TCRdb's listed CDR3 is given. The chain has TRBV9 and TRBJ1-2; the table names TRBD1, a call not compared with the DNA. The CDR3 length is 13 residues, termini included. Per germline, CDR1 SGDLS and CDR2 YYNGEE. The CDR3 protein is CASSVGQGSPRSF.